This T cell receptor beta chain came from a study of neurological immune-mediated disorders. Synthesis of cDNA used 5'RACE (with 10-nucleotide random UMIs). Over 200 million TCR-beta sequences from 15-18 subjects were obtained in each sequencing run. TCRdb passed the 5' RACE reads through MiXCR, listing each CDR3 protein once. This table holds around 60,000 distinct CDR3 sequences, around a tenth found once. Time point in this sample: longitudinal time-point 1 (baseline). The unsorted libraries were produced from 2 million PBMCs held at -80 C. A few counts support this clonotype. Its target is unknown. The study, taken as a whole, reports: HTLV-1-associated myelopathy showed the most TCR clonal expansion; multiple sclerosis the least, below healthy controls.

V was cut by 0 bases and J by 4 bases, with 2 bases left in between. This CDR3 has 12 residues. Germline lookup yields CDR1 KGHSY and CDR2 FQNENV. The sequencing sample was made of PBMCs. The receptor was isolated from a male donor with HTLV-1-associated myelopathy (HAM/TSP). The chain uses TRBV16 and TRBJ2-3; D uncertain. The CDR3 bases are TGTGCCAGCAGCCAATCGGCAGATACGCAGTATTTT. Translating it yields CASSQSADTQYF.